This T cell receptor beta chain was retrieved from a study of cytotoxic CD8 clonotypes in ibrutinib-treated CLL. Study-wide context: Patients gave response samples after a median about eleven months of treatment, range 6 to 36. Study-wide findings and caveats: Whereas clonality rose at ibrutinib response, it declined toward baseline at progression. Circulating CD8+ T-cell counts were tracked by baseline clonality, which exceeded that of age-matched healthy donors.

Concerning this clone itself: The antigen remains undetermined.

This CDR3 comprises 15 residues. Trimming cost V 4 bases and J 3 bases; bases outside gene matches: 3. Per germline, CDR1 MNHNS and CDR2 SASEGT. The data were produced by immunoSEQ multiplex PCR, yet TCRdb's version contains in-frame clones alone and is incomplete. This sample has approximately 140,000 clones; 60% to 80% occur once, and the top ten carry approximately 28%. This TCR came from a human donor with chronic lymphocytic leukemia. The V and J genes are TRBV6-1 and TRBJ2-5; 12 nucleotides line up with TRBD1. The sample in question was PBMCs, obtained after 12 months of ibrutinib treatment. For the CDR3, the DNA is TGTGCCAGCAGTGCCGGGACAGGGGGCAAAGAGACCCAGTACTTC. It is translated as CASSAGTGGKETQYF.